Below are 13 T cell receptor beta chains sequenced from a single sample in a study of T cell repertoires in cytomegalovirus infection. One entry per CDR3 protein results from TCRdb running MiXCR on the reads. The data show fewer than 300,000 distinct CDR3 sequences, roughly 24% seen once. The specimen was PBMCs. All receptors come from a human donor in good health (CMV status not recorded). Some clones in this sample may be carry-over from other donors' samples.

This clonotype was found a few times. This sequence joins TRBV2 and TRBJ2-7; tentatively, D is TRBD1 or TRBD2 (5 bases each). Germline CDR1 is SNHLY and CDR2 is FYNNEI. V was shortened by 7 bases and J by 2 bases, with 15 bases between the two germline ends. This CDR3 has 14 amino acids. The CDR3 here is CASIRVGVPYEQYF. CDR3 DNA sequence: TGTGCCAGCATTCGGGTGGGGGTCCCCTACGAGCAGTACTTC.

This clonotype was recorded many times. The CDR3 is CASSFIMNTEAFF. The CDR3 coding sequence is TGTGCCAGCAGCTTTATTATGAACACTGAAGCTTTCTTT. The J gene is TRBJ1-1, the V gene TRBV7-2; D gene ambiguous. Germline V gene lookup returns CDR1 SGHTA and CDR2 FQGNSA. With 3 bases removed from V and 0 bases from J, the gap between germline ends came to 5 bases. The CDR3 loop spans 13 amino acids.

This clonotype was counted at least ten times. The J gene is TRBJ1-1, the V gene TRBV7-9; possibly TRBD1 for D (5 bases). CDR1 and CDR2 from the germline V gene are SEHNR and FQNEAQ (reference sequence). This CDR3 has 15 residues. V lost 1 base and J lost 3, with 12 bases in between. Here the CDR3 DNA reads TGTGCCAGCAGCTTAGTATCAGGGCGGGACACTGAAGCTTTCTTT. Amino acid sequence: CASSLVSGRDTEAFF.

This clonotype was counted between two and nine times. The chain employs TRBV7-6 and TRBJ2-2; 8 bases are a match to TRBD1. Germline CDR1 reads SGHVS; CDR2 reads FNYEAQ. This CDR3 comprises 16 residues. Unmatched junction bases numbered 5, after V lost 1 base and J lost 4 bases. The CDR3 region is CASSLGTGMTTGELFF. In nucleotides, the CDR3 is TGTGCCAGCAGCTTAGGGACAGGGATGACCACCGGGGAGCTGTTTTTT.

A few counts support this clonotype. The CDR3 is CASSMTTDTQYF. In DNA form, the CDR3 reads TGTGCCAGCAGCATGACCACAGATACGCAGTATTTT. This rearrangement joins TRBV11-1 to TRBJ2-3; D remains ambiguous. The V end lost 5 bases, the J end lost 2 bases, and 5 bases lay between the germline ends. This CDR3 is 12 amino acids long. Germline CDR1 reads SGHAT; CDR2 reads FQDESV (reference sequence).

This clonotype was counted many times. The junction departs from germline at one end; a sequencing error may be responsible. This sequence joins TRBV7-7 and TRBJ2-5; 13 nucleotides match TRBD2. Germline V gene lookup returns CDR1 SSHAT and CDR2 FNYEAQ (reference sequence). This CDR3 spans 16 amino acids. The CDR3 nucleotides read TGTGCTAGCAGCCTGACTAGCGGGGGGCGCAAAGAGACCCAGTACTTC. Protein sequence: CASSLTSGGRKETQYF.

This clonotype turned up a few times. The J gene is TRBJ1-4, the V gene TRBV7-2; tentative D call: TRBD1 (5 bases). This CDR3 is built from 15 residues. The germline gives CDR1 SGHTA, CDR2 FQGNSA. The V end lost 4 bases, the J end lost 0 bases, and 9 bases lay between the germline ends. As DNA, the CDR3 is TGTGCCAGCAGCTCTACAGGCGCAACTAATGAAAAACTGTTTTTT. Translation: CASSSTGATNEKLFF. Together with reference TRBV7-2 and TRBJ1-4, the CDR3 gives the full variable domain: GAGVSQSPSNKVTEKGKDVELRCDPISGHTALYWYRQSLGQGLEFLIYFQGNSAPDKSGLPSDRFSAERTGGSVSTLTIQRTQQEDSAVYLCASSSTGATNEKLFFGSGTQLSVL.

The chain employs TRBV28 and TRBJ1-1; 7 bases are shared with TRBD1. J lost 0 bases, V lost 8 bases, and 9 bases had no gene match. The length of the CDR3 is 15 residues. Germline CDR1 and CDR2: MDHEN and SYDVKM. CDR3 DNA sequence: TGTGCCAGCCCGACTAACAGGGGAATGAACACTGAAGCTTTCTTT. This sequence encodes CASPTNRGMNTEAFF. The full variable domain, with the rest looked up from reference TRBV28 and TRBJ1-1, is DVKVTQSSRYLVKRTGEKVFLECVQDMDHENMFWYRQDPGLGLRLIYFSYDVKMKEKGDIPEGYSVSREKKERFSLILESASTNQTSMYLCASPTNRGMNTEAFFGQGTRLTVV.

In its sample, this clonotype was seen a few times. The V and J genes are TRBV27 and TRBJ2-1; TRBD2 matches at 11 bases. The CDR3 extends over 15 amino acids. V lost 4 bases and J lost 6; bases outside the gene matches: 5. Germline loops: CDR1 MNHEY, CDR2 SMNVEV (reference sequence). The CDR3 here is CASSSRSGRANEQFF. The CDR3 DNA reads TGTGCCAGCAGTTCCCGTAGCGGGAGGGCCAATGAGCAGTTCTTC.

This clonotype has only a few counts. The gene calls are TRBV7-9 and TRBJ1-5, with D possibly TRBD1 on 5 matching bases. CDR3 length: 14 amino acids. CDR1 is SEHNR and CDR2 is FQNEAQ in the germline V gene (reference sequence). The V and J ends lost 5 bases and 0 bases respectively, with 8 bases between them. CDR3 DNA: TGTGCCAGCAGCACCGACAGTAGCAATCAGCCCCAGCATTTT. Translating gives CASSTDSSNQPQHF.

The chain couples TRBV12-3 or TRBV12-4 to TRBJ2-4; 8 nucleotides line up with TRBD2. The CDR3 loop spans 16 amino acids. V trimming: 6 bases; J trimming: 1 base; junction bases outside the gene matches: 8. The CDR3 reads CASRGLVGLAKNIQYF. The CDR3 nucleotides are TGTGCCAGCAGGGGACTAGTGGGATTGGCCAAAAACATTCAGTACTTC.

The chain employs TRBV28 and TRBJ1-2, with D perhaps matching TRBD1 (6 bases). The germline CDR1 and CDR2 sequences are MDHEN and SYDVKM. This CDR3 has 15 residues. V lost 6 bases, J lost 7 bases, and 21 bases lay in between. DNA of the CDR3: TGTGCCAGCAGAAATCATGGGACACTCACCAGTGGCTACACCTTC. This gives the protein CASRNHGTLTSGYTF.

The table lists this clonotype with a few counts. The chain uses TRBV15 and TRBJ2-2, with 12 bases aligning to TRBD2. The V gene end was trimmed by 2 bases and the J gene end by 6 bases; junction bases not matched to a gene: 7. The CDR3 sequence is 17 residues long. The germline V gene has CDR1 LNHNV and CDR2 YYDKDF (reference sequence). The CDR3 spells CATSRPRTSGKSGELFF. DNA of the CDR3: TGTGCCACCAGCAGACCGAGGACTAGCGGGAAGTCCGGGGAGCTGTTTTTT.